This T cell receptor (beta chain) was profiled in a study of T cell changes during pregnancy in multiple sclerosis. Profiled with immunoSEQ multiplex PCR; TCRdb holds only in-frame clones, not every one. The table records approximately 88,000 clones, approximately 94% of them present only once. This TCR derives from a female donor with multiple sclerosis, enrolled in a pregnancy study. The specimen was peripheral blood, collected in the third trimester of pregnancy.

CDR3 sequence (DNA): TGTGCCAGCAGTTCCCACCGGGTTTCCTACGAGCAGTACTTC. As protein: CASSSHRVSYEQYF. The chain uses TRBV27 and TRBJ2-7, with unresolved D. CDR3 length: 14 residues. The germline V gene encodes CDR1 MNHEY and CDR2 SMNVEV (reference sequence). The V and J ends lost 4 bases and 1 base respectively, with 11 bases between them.